This T cell receptor beta chain was identified in a study of blood T cell repertoires in COVID-19. TCRdb keeps only in-frame clones here, not all; method: immunoSEQ multiplex PCR. The repertoire has some 170,000 clones, around nine tenths of them found once; the top ten carry under 15%. CDR1 and CDR2 from the germline V gene are MDHEN and SYDVKM. Trimming removed 8 bases at V and 8 bases at J, with 27 bases between. The length of the CDR3 is 16 residues. Sequencing input: peripheral blood. The chain recombines TRBV28 with TRBJ1-2; the D is unclear. The source of this sequence is a woman in her sixties or seventies with COVID-19, enrolled during active disease. This chain's CDR3 is CASHSFRPGKRSGYTF. The CDR3, as DNA: TGTGCCAGCCACTCATTCAGGCCAGGAAAGCGGTCAGGCTACACCTTC.